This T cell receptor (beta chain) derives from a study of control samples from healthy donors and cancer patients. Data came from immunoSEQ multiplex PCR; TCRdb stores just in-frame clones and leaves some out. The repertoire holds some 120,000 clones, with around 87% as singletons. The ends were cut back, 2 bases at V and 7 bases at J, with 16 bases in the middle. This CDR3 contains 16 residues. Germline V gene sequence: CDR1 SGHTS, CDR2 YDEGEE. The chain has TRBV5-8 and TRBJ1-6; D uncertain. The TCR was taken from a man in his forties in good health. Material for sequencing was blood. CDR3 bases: TGTGCCAGCAGCTTCTATCCGGGTCTAGGGAATTCACCCCTCCACTTT. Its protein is CASSFYPGLGNSPLHF.